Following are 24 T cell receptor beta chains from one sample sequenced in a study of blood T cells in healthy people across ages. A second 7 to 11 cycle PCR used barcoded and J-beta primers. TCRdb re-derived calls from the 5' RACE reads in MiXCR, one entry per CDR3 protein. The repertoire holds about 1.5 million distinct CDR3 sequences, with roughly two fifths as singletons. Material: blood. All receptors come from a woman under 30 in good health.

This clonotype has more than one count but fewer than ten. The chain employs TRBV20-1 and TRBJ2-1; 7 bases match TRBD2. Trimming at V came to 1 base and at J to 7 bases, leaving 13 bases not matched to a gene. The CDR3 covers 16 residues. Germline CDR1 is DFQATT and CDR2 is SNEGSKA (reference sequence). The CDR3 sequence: CSARAAAGYFRNEQFF. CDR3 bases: TGCAGTGCTAGAGCCGCAGCGGGATACTTTCGGAATGAGCAGTTCTTC.

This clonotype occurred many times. CDR3 DNA sequence: TGTGCCAGCAGTGAAGTCATCGACTCCTACGAGCAGTACTTC. Translation gives CASSEVIDSYEQYF. The V call is TRBV2, the J call TRBJ2-7; D gene unclear. CDR1 SNHLY and CDR2 FYNNEI come from the germline V gene. This CDR3 has 14 residues. Trimming removed 1 base from V and 0 bases from J, with 7 bases in between.

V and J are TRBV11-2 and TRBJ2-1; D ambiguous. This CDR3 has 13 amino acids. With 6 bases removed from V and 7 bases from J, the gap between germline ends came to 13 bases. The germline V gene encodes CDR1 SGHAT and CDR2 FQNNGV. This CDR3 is CASRERSLNEQFF. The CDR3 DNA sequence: TGTGCCAGCAGAGAACGGTCTCTTAATGAGCAGTTCTTC.

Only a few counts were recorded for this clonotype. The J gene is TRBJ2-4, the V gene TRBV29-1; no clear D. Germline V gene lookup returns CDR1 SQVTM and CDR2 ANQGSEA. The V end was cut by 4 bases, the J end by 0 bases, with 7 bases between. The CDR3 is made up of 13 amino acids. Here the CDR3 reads CSVGTIAKNIQYF. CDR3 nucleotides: TGCAGCGTTGGGACCATAGCCAAAAACATTCAGTACTTC.

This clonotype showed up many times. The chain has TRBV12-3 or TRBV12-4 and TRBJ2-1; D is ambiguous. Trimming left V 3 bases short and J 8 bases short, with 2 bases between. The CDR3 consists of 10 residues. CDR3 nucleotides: TGTGCCAGCAGTTTTTATGAGCAGTTCTTC. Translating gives CASSFYEQFF.

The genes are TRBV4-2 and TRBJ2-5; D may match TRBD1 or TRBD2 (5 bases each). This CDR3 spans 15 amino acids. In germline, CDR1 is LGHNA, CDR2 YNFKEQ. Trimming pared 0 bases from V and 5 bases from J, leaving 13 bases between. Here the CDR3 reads CASSQDVGRRETQYF. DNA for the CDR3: TGTGCCAGCAGCCAAGATGTGGGGCGGAGGGAGACCCAGTACTTC.

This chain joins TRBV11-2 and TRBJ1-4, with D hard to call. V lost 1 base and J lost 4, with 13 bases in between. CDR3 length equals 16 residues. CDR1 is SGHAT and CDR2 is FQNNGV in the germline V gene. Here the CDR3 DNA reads TGTGCCAGCAGCTTAGTTGTTGATGGATTTAATGAAAAACTGTTTTTT. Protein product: CASSLVVDGFNEKLFF.

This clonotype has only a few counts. CDR3 residues: CASSPLVRHEQFF. In DNA, the CDR3 is TGTGCCAGCAGTCCACTAGTCCGCCATGAGCAGTTCTTC. J is TRBJ2-1 and V is TRBV6-5; perhaps TRBD2 as D (5 bases). There are 13 residues in the CDR3. The germline CDR1 and CDR2 sequences are MNHEY and SVGAGI. V was trimmed by 5 bases and J by 8 bases, leaving 13 bases between them.

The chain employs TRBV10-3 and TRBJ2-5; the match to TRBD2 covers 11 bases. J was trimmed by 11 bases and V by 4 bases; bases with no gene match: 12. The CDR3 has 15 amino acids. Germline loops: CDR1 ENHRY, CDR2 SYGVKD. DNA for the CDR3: TGTGCCATCAGTGTTACTAGCGGGGGCTCCAATGAGCAGTACTTC. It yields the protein CAISVTSGGSNEQYF.

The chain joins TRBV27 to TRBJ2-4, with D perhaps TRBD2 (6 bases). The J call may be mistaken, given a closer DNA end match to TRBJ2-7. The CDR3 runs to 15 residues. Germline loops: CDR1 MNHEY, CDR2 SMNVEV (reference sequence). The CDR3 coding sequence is TGTGCCAGCAGTTTGGGGGGAGCAGATAGCTACGAGCAGTACTTC. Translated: CASSLGGADSYEQYF.

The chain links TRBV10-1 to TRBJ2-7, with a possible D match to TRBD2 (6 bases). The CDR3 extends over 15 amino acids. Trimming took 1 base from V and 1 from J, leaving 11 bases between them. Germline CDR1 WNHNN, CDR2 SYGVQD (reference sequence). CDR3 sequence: CASSEFASESYEQYF. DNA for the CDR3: TGCGCCAGCAGTGAGTTCGCTAGCGAGTCCTACGAGCAGTACTTC.

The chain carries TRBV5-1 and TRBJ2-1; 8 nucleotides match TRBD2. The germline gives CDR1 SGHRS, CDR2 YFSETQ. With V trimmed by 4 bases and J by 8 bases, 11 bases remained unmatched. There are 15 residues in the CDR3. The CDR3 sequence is CASSASPGLGDEQFF. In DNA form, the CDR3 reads TGCGCCAGCAGCGCGTCACCGGGACTAGGCGATGAGCAGTTCTTC. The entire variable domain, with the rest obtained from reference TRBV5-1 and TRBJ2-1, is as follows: KAGVTQTPRYLIKTRGQQVTLSCSPISGHRSVSWYQQTPGQGLQFLFEYFSETQRNKGNFPGRFSGRQFSNSRSEMNVSTLELGDSALYLCASSASPGLGDEQFFGPGTRLTVL.

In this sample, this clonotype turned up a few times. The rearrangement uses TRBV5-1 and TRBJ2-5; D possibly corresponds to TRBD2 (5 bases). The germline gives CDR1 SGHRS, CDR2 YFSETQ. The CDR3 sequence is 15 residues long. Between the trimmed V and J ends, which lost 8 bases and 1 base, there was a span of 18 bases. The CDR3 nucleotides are TGCGCCAGAGGAGACCGGAGGATGAGCCAAGAGACCCAGTACTTC. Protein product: CARGDRRMSQETQYF.

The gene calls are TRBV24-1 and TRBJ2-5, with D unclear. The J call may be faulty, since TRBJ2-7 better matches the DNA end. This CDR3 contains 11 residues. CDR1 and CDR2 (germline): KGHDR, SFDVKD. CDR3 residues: CATSGNYEQYF. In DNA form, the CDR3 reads TGTGCCACCAGTGGGAACTACGAGCAGTACTTC.

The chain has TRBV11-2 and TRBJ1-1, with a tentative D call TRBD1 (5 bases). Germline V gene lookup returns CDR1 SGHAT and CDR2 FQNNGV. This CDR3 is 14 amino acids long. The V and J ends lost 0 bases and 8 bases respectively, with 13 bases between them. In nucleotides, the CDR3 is TGTGCCAGCAGCTTAGATCTCTCTGGGGGAGAAGCTTTCTTT. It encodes CASSLDLSGGEAFF. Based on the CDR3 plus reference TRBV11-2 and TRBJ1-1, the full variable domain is EAGVAQSPRYKIIEKRQSVAFWCNPISGHATLYWYQQILGQGPKLLIQFQNNGVVDDSQLPKDRFSAERLKGVDSTLKIQPAKLEDSAVYLCASSLDLSGGEAFFGQGTRLTVV.

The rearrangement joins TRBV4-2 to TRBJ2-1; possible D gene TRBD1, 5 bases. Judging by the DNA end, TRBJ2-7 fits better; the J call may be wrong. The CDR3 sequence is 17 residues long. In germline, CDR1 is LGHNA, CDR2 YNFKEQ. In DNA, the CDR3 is TGTGCCAGCAGCCAAGATGGGGCGGAGAGCTCCTACAATGAGCAGTACTTC. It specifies CASSQDGAESSYNEQYF.

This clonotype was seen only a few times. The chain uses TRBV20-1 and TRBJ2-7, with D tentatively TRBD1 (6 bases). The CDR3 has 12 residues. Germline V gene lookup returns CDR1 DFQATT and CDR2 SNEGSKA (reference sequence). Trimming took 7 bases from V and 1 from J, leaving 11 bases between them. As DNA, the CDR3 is TGCAGTGTTCCCAGGGGTTCCTACGAGCAGTACTTC. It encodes CSVPRGSYEQYF.

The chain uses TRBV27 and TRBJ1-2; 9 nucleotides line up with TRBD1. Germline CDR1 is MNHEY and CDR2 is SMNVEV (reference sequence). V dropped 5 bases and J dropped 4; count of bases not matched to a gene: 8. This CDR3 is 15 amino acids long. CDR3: CASSGPGTGLYGYTF. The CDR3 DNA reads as TGTGCCAGCAGTGGTCCCGGGACAGGGCTCTATGGCTACACCTTC.

This CDR3 is CSAWKNTEAFF. For the CDR3, the DNA is TGCAGTGCGTGGAAGAACACTGAAGCTTTCTTT. V usage is TRBV20-1 and J usage is TRBJ1-1, with D unresolved. V dropped 6 bases and J dropped 1 base, with 6 bases sitting between them. The CDR3 spans 11 residues. Germline assignment: CDR1 DFQATT and CDR2 SNEGSKA (reference sequence).

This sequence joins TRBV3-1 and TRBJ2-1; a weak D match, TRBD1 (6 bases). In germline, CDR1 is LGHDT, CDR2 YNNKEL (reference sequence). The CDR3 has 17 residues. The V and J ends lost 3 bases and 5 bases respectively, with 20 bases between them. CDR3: CASSHDFQGSRDNEQFF. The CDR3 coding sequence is TGTGCCAGCAGCCATGATTTTCAGGGGTCAAGGGACAATGAGCAGTTCTTC.

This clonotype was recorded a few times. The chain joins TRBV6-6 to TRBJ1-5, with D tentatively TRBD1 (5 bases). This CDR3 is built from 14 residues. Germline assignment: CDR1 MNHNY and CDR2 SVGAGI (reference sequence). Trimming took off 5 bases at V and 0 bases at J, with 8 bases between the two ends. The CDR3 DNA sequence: TGTGCCAGCAGTGACAGCCATAGCAATCAGCCCCAGCATTTT. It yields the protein CASSDSHSNQPQHF.

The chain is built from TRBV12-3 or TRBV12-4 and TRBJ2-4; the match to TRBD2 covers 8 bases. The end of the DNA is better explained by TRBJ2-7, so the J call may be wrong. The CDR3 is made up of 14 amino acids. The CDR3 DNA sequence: TGTGCCAGCACCCGAGCGGGAGCAACCTACGAGCAGTACTTC. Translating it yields CASTRAGATYEQYF.

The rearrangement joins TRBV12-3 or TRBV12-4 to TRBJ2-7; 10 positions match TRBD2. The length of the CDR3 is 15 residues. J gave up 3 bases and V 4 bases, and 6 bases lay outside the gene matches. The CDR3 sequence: CASSYWVAGGYEQYF. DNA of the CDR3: TGTGCCAGCAGTTACTGGGTAGCGGGGGGCTACGAGCAGTACTTC.

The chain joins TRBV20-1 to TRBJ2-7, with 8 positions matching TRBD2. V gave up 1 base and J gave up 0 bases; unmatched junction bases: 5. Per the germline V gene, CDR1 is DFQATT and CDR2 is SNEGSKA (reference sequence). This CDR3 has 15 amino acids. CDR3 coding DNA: TGCAGTGCTAGAGTGGGCGGGGGGACCTCCTACGAGCAGTACTTC. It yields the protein CSARVGGGTSYEQYF.